The clone carrying this T cell receptor (beta chain) has a count of ten or more. As yet, its antigen is unknown. The CDR3 spans 15 residues. V was cut by 7 bases and J by 3 bases, with 17 bases left in between. The V gene's germline CDR1 is SGHTA and CDR2 FQGNSA. TCRdb ran MiXCR on the reads and lists one entry per CDR3 protein. The table lists more than 150,000 distinct CDR3 sequences, under 30% of them singletons. This entry belongs to a study of T cell repertoires in cytomegalovirus infection. About the study: From public TCR beta signatures came an indication of both CMV infection and matching HLA type.

Study conclusions and caveats: HLA-C-restricted TCR beta clonotypes specific for CMV led the ex vivo response. Adding up the frequency of public TCR beta families identified people who carried CMV plus the relevant HLA.

This chain uses TRBV7-2 with TRBJ2-3, with a weak D call TRBD2 (6 bases). Input material: PBMCs. The source is a human donor in good health (CMV status not recorded). Some clones in this sample may be carry-over from other donors' samples. The CDR3: CASMPGNSGTDTQYF. The CDR3 DNA reads as TGTGCCAGCATGCCCGGTAATAGCGGTACAGATACGCAGTATTTT.